This T cell receptor beta chain comes out of a study of vaccination and CD4 T cells after COVID-19. On the study more broadly: A positive SARS-CoV-2 nasal swab PCR result was recorded for each convalescent patient; roughly 10 were mild and one severe. The interval from dose two to post-vaccine sampling had a median of approximately 73 days, and it ranged from 14 to 241. Notes on the study in general: Convalescent patients had a median around 90% of reactive clones appearing only post-vaccination.

Once obtained from cultured CD4+ T cells, the DNA was sequenced using the Oncomine TCR Beta short-read assay. Each CDR3 protein is one row after TCRdb ran MiXCR on the PCR reads. Among approximately 15,000 distinct CDR3 sequences listed, 26% were seen once. The treatment denotes: approximately 9-day PBMC culture with coronavirus spike peptide pools or control peptides (ViraFEST assay). Only one count was recorded for this clonotype. The target antigen is unknown. Trimming removed 0 bases from V and 5 bases from J, with 11 bases in between. The CDR3 contains 15 residues. The germline CDR1 and CDR2 sequences are LGHNA and YSLEER.

The TCR was taken from a human donor with COVID-19. The chain uses TRBV4-3 and TRBJ1-5; D is possibly TRBD1 (5 bases). The source material was cultured CD4+ T cells from blood. CDR3 residues: CASSQDRGGDQPQHF. CDR3 DNA sequence: TGCGCCAGCAGCCAAGACCGCGGAGGGGATCAGCCCCAGCATTTT.